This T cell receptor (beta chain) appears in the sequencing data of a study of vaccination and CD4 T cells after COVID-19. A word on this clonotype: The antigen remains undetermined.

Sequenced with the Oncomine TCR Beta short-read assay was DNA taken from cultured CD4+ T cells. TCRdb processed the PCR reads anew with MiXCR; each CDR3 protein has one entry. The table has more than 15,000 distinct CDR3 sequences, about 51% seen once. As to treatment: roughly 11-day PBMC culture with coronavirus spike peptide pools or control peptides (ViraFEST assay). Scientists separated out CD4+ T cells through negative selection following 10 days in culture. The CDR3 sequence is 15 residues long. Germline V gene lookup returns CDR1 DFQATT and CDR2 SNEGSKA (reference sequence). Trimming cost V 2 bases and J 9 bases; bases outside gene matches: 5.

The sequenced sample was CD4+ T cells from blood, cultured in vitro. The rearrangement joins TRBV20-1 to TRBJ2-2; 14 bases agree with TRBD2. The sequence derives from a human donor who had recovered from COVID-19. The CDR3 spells CSARPGTSGSRELFF. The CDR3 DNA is TGCAGTGCTAGACCCGGGACTAGCGGGAGTCGGGAGCTGTTTTTT.